These T cell receptor beta chains were read from a single sample in a study of post-analysis software for immune sequencing data. TCRdb used MiXCR to reprocess the PCR reads, holding one entry per CDR3 protein. The table has under 650,000 distinct CDR3 sequences, roughly 47% seen once; the top ten hold 1.5% to 2%. Sequencing input: blood. The origin of the receptors is a girl under 18 with multiple sclerosis. Both conserved end residues are part of each CDR3. Fields, in order: V gene, D gene, clone size, J gene, CDR3 protein, CDR3 DNA. The D gene is left open where the match is weak. Clone size is not always given. Where it is, it says once, few, many or a class for expanded clones.

v_call: TRBV12-3/TRBV12-4
d_call: .
clone_size: few
j_call: TRBJ2-5
cdr3_aa: CASSRRTVQETQYF
cdr3_nt: TGTGCCAGCAGTCGTAGGACAGTACAAGAGACCCAGTACTTC

v_call: TRBV24-1
d_call: TRBD2
clone_size: .
j_call: TRBJ2-1
cdr3_aa: CATSGTSGRSHNEQFF
cdr3_nt: TGTGCCACCAGCGGGACTAGCGGGAGGTCGCACAATGAGCAGTTCTTC

v_call: TRBV28
d_call: TRBD2
clone_size: few
j_call: TRBJ2-5
cdr3_aa: CASKGGELAGMETQYF
cdr3_nt: TGTGCCAGCAAGGGGGGGGAACTAGCGGGAATGGAGACCCAGTACTTC

v_call: TRBV4-1
d_call: .
clone_size: .
j_call: TRBJ2-5
cdr3_aa: CASSRSGLSAETQYF
cdr3_nt: TGCGCCAGCAGCCGTTCCGGACTATCCGCAGAGACCCAGTACTTC

v_call: TRBV28
d_call: TRBD2
clone_size: .
j_call: TRBJ2-1
cdr3_aa: CASSNYRRGASGKAEQFF
cdr3_nt: TGTGCCAGCAGTAACTATCGCCGGGGAGCTAGCGGGAAAGCTGAGCAGTTCTTC

v_call: TRBV30
d_call: .
clone_size: .
j_call: TRBJ1-4
cdr3_aa: CAWSGGGTRTNEKLFF
cdr3_nt: TGTGCCTGGAGTGGTGGGGGCACTCGAACTAATGAAAAACTGTTTTTT

v_call: TRBV5-1
d_call: .
clone_size: few
j_call: TRBJ2-1
cdr3_aa: CASSPTTVGGEQFF
cdr3_nt: TGCGCCAGCAGTCCAACGACGGTGGGGGGTGAGCAGTTCTTC

v_call: TRBV20-1
d_call: .
clone_size: .
j_call: TRBJ2-5
cdr3_aa: CSARVRGGTQYF
cdr3_nt: TGCAGTGCTAGAGTGAGAGGGGGGACCCAGTACTTC

v_call: TRBV29-1
d_call: .
clone_size: .
j_call: TRBJ1-4
cdr3_aa: CSVNLQLTNEKLFF
cdr3_nt: TGCAGCGTTAACCTACAGTTGACGAATGAAAAACTGTTTTTT

v_call: TRBV20-1
d_call: TRBD2
clone_size: few
j_call: TRBJ2-3
cdr3_aa: CSAISGKSTDTQYF
cdr3_nt: TGCAGTGCTATCAGCGGGAAAAGCACAGATACGCAGTATTTT

v_call: TRBV29-1
d_call: TRBD2
clone_size: many
j_call: TRBJ2-1
cdr3_aa: CSVQREGREQFF
cdr3_nt: TGCAGCGTTCAGCGGGAGGGCCGTGAGCAGTTCTTC

v_call: TRBV12-3/TRBV12-4
d_call: .
clone_size: .
j_call: TRBJ2-5
cdr3_aa: CASSLIGQGETQYF
cdr3_nt: TGTGCCAGCAGTTTAATTGGTCAGGGGGAGACCCAGTACTTC

v_call: TRBV12-3/TRBV12-4
d_call: TRBD2
clone_size: .
j_call: TRBJ2-5
cdr3_aa: CASSLGPGRTVWEQYF
cdr3_nt: TGTGCCAGCAGTTTAGGGCCCGGGAGGACGGTCTGGGAGCAGTACTTC

v_call: TRBV12-3/TRBV12-4
d_call: TRBD1
clone_size: .
j_call: TRBJ1-2
cdr3_aa: CASSPRQGAGGYTF
cdr3_nt: TGTGCCAGCAGTCCACGACAGGGGGCGGGAGGCTACACCTTC

v_call: TRBV12-3/TRBV12-4
d_call: .
clone_size: .
j_call: TRBJ2-5
cdr3_aa: CASSLHRGGETQYF
cdr3_nt: TGTGCCAGCAGTTTACACAGGGGGGGAGAGACCCAGTACTTC

v_call: TRBV7-2
d_call: .
clone_size: few
j_call: TRBJ2-5
cdr3_aa: CASSLVGSGEGETQYF
cdr3_nt: TGTGCCAGCAGCTTAGTAGGGTCAGGGGAGGGTGAGACCCAGTACTTC

v_call: TRBV7-8
d_call: .
clone_size: few
j_call: TRBJ2-5
cdr3_aa: CASSSRPLQETQYF
cdr3_nt: TGTGCCAGCAGCTCCCGGCCATTGCAAGAGACCCAGTACTTC

v_call: TRBV4-1
d_call: .
clone_size: once
j_call: TRBJ1-2
cdr3_aa: CASSQDPVLHYGYTF
cdr3_nt: TGCGCCAGCAGCCAAGATCCGGTTCTTCACTATGGCTACACCTTC

v_call: TRBV7-9
d_call: TRBD2
clone_size: few
j_call: TRBJ2-7
cdr3_aa: CASSLLAGGNEQYF
cdr3_nt: TGTGCCAGCAGCCTACTAGCGGGAGGGAATGAGCAGTACTTC

v_call: TRBV6-5
d_call: .
clone_size: .
j_call: TRBJ1-5
cdr3_aa: CASSNGQYTSNQPQHF
cdr3_nt: TGTGCCAGCAGCAACGGACAGTACACTAGCAATCAGCCCCAGCATTTT

v_call: TRBV12-3/TRBV12-4
d_call: TRBD2
clone_size: .
j_call: TRBJ2-1
cdr3_aa: CASSLREGAGELFF
cdr3_nt: TGTGCCAGCAGTTTGCGGGAGGGGGCCGGGGAGCTGTTCTTC

v_call: TRBV20-1
d_call: .
clone_size: .
j_call: TRBJ2-5
cdr3_aa: CSARVVGGSQETQYF
cdr3_nt: TGCAGTGCTAGAGTGGTGGGGGGATCCCAAGAGACCCAGTACTTC

v_call: TRBV7-2
d_call: .
clone_size: .
j_call: TRBJ1-2
cdr3_aa: CASSRPQAYGYTF
cdr3_nt: TGTGCCAGCAGCCGTCCCCAGGCTTATGGCTACACCTTC